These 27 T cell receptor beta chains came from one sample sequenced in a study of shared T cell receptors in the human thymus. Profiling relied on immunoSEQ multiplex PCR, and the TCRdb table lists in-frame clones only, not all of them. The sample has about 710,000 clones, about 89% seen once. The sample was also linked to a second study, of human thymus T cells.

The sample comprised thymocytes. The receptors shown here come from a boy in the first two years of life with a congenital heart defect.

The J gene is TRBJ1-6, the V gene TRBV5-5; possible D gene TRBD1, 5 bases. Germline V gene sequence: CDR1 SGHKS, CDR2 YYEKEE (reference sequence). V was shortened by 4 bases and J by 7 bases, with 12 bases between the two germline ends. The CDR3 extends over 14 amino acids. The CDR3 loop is CASSHPPGNSPLHF. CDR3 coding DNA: TGTGCCAGCAGCCACCCACCAGGGAATTCACCCCTCCACTTT.

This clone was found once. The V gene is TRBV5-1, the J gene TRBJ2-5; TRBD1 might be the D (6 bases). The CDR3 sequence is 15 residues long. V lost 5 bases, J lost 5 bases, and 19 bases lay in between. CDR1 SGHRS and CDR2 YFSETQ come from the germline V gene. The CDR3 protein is CASSEGHPRVETQYF. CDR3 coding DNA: TGCGCCAGCAGTGAGGGACATCCGAGGGTGGAGACCCAGTACTTC. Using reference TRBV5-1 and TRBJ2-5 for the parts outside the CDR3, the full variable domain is KAGVTQTPRYLIKTRGQQVTLSCSPISGHRSVSWYQQTPGQGLQFLFEYFSETQRNKGNFPGRFSGRQFSNSRSEMNVSTLELGDSALYLCASSEGHPRVETQYFGPGTRLLVL.

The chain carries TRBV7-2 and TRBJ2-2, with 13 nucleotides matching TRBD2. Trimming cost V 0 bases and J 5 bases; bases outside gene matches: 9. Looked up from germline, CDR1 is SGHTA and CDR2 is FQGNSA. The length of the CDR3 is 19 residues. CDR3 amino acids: CASSLARKLAGGITGELFF. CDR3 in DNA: TGTGCCAGCAGCTTAGCGCGTAAACTAGCGGGAGGGATAACCGGGGAGCTGTTTTTT.

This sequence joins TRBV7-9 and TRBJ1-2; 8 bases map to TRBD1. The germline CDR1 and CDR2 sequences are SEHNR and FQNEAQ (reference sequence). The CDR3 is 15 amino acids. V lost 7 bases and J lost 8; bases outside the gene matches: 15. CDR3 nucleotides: TGTGCCAGCAACGATATTATCCGGACAGGGAAGGGCTACACCTTC. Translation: CASNDIIRTGKGYTF.

CDR3 sequence: CASRWGGQGKDTGELFF. The CDR3 DNA reads as TGTGCCTCGCGGTGGGGGGGACAGGGGAAGGACACCGGGGAGCTGTTTTTT. The rearrangement uses TRBV30 and TRBJ2-2, with TRBD1 identical over 10 bases. V gave up 7 bases and J gave up 3 bases; unmatched junction bases: 14. Germline V gene data show CDR1 as GTSNPN and CDR2 as SVGIG (reference sequence). The CDR3 length is 17 residues. Using reference TRBV30 and TRBJ2-2 for the parts outside the CDR3, the full variable domain is SQTIHQWPATLVQPVGSPLSLECTVEGTSNPNLYWYRQAAGRGLQLLFYSVGIGQISSEVPQNLSASRPQDRQFILSSKKLLLSDSGFYLCASRWGGQGKDTGELFFGEGSRLTVL.

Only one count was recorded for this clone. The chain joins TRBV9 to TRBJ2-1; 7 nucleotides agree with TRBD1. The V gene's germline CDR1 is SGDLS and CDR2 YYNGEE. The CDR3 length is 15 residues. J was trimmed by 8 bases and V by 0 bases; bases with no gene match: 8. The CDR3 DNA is TGTGCCAGCAGCGTAGCGAGACAGGGTCTTGATGAGCAGTTCTTC. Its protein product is CASSVARQGLDEQFF.

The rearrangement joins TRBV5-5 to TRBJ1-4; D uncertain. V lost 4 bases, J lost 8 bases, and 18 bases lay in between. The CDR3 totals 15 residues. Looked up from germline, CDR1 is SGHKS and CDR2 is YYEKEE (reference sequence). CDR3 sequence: CASSPNSCREEKLFF. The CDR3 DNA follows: TGTGCCAGCAGCCCCAACAGTTGCCGGGAGGAAAAACTGTTTTTT.

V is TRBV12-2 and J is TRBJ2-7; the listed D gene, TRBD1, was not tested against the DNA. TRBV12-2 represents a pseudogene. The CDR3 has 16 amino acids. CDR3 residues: CASRLVSGQSTYEQYF. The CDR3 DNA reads TGTGCAAGTCGCTTAGTTTCTGGACAGTCCACCTACGAGCAGTACTTC.

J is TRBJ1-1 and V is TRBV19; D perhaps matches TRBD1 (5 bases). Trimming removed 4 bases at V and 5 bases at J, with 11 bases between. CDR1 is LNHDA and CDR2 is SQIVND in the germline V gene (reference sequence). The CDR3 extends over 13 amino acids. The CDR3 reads CASSRQGGTEAFF. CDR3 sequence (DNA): TGTGCCAGTAGTAGGCAGGGTGGGACTGAAGCTTTCTTT.

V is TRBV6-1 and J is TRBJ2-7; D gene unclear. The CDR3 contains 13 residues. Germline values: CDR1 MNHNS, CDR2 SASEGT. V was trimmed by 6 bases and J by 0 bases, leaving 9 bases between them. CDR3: CASSLRSSYEQYF. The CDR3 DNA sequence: TGTGCCAGCAGCTTGCGGTCCTCCTACGAGCAGTACTTC.

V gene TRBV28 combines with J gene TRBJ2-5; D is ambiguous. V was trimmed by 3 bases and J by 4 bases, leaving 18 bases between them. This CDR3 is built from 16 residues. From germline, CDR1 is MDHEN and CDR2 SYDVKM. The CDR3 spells CASSFPLPEMAETQYF. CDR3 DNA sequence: TGTGCCAGCAGTTTCCCGCTCCCGGAGATGGCAGAGACCCAGTACTTC.

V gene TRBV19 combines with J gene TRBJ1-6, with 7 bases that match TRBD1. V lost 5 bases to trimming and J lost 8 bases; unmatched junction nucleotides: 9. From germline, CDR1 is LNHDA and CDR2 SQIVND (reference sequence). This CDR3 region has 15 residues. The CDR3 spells CASSAHRGQDSPLHF. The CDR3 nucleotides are TGTGCCAGTAGTGCCCACAGGGGTCAGGATTCACCCCTCCACTTT.

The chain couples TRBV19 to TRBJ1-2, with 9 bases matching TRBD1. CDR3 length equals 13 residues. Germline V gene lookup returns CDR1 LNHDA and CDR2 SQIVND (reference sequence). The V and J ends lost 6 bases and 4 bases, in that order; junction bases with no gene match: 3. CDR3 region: CASSETGGYGYTF. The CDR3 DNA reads TGTGCCAGTAGCGAGACAGGGGGCTATGGCTACACCTTC.

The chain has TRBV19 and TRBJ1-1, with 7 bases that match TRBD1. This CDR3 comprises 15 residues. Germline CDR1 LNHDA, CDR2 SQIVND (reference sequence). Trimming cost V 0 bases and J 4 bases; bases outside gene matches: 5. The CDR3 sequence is CASSIEPQGVTEAFF. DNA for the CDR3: TGTGCCAGTAGTATAGAACCCCAGGGGGTCACTGAAGCTTTCTTT. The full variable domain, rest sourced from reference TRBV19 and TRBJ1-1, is DGGITQSPKYLFRKEGQNVTLSCEQNLNHDAMYWYRQDPGQGLRLIYYSQIVNDFQKGDIAEGYSVSREKKESFPLTVTSAQKNPTAFYLCASSIEPQGVTEAFFGQGTRLTVV.

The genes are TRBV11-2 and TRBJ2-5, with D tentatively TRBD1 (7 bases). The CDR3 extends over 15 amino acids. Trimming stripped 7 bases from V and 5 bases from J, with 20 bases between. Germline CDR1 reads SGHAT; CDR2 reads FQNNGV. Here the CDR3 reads CASIHTYPGGETQYF. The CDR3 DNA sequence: TGTGCCAGCATCCACACGTACCCAGGGGGGGAGACCCAGTACTTC. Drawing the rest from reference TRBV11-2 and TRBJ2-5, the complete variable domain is EAGVAQSPRYKIIEKRQSVAFWCNPISGHATLYWYQQILGQGPKLLIQFQNNGVVDDSQLPKDRFSAERLKGVDSTLKIQPAKLEDSAVYLCASIHTYPGGETQYFGPGTRLLVL.

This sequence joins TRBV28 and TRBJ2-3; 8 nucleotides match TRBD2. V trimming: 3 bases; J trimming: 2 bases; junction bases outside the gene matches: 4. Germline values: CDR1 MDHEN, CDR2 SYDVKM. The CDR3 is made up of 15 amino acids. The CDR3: CASSFLAGNTDTQYF. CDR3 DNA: TGTGCCAGCAGTTTCCTAGCGGGTAACACAGATACGCAGTATTTT.

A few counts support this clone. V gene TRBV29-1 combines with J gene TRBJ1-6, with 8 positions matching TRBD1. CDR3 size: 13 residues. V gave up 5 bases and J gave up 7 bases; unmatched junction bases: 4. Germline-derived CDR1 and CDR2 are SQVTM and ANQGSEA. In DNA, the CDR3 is TGCAGCGTTCAGGGGGCTCCCAATTCACCCCTCCACTTT. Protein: CSVQGAPNSPLHF.

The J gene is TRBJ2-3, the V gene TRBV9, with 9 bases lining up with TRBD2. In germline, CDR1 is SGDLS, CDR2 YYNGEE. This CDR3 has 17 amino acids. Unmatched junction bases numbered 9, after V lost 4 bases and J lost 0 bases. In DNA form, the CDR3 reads TGTGCCAGCAGCACTAGCGGGCCAGCGCCTAGCACAGATACGCAGTATTTT. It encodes CASSTSGPAPSTDTQYF.

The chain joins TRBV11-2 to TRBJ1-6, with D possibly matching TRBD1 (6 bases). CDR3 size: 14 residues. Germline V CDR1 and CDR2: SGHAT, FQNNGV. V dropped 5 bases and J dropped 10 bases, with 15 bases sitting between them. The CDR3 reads CASSKTGGESPLHF. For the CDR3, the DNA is TGTGCCAGCAGCAAGACAGGCGGAGAATCACCCCTCCACTTT.

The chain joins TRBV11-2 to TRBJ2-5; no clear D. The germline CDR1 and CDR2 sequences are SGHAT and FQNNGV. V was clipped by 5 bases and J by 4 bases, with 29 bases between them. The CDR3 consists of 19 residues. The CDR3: CASSHPIGFLDFFGETQYF. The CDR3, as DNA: TGTGCCAGCAGCCACCCAATCGGGTTTCTGGATTTTTTCGGAGAGACCCAGTACTTC. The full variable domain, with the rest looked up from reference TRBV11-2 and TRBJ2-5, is EAGVAQSPRYKIIEKRQSVAFWCNPISGHATLYWYQQILGQGPKLLIQFQNNGVVDDSQLPKDRFSAERLKGVDSTLKIQPAKLEDSAVYLCASSHPIGFLDFFGETQYFGPGTRLLVL.

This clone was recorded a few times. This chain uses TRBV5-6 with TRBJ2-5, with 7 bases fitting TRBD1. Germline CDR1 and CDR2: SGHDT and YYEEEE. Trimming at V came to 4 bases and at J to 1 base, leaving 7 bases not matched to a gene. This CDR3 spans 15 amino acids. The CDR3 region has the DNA TGTGCCAGCAGCATACTACAGGGGACCCAAGAGACCCAGTACTTC. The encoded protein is CASSILQGTQETQYF.

The CDR3 spells CASSPQPRGLAKNIQYF. CDR3 sequence (DNA): TGCGCCAGCAGCCCGCAGCCCCGGGGATTAGCCAAAAACATTCAGTACTTC. The gene calls are TRBV4-1 and TRBJ2-4; TRBD2 is a possible D gene (5 bases). CDR3 length: 17 residues. Germline CDR1 and CDR2: MGHRA and YSYEKL. Trimming cost V 4 bases and J 0 bases, with 16 bases left between them.

DNA of the CDR3: TGTGCCAGCAGCTTGGGGTCAGGCGACGAGCAGTACTTC. Protein sequence: CASSLGSGDEQYF. The chain has TRBV5-6 and TRBJ2-7; D call uncertain. V was cut by 0 bases and J by 5 bases, with 9 bases left in between. From germline, CDR1 is SGHDT and CDR2 YYEEEE. The CDR3 contains 13 residues.

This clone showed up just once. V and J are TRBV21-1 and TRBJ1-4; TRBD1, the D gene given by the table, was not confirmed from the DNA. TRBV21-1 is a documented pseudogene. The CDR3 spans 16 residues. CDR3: CASSPVPDREQEKLFF. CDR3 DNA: TGTGCCAGCAGCCCCGTCCCGGACAGGGAGCAGGAAAAACTGTTTTTT.

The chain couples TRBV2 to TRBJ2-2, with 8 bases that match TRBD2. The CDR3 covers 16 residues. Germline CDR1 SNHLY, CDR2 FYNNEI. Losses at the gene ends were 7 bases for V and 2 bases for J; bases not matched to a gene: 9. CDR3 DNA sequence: TGTGCCAGCAAAGGGAGTAGCGGGAAAAACACCGGGGAGCTGTTTTTT. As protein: CASKGSSGKNTGELFF. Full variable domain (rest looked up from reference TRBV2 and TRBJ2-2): EPEVTQTPSHQVTQMGQEVILRCVPISNHLYFYWYRQILGQKVEFLVSFYNNEISEKSEIFDDQFSVERPDGSNFTLKIRSTKLEDSAMYFCASKGSSGKNTGELFFGEGSRLTVL.

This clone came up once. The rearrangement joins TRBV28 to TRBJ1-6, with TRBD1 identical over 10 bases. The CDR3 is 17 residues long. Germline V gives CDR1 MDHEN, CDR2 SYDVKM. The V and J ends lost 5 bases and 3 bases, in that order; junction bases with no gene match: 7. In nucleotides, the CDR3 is TGTGCCAGCAGTACTCCGGGACAGGGGTACTATAATTCACCCCTCCACTTT. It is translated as CASSTPGQGYYNSPLHF.

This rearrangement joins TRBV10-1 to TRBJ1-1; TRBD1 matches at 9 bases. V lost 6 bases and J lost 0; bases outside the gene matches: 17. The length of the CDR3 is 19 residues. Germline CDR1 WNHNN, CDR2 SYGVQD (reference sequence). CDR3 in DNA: TGCGCCAGCAGAGACGTACCAAGCGGGACAGGGAGAATGAACACTGAAGCTTTCTTT. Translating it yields CASRDVPSGTGRMNTEAFF.